This TCR beta chain was identified during a study of T cell repertoires in cytomegalovirus infection. At the level of the study: Indications of both CMV infection and matching HLA type were provided by public TCR beta signatures.

This clonotype has just a few counts. The CDR3 runs to 14 residues. Germline CDR1 and CDR2: MNHEY and SVGEGT. V lost 4 bases, J lost 4 bases, and 14 bases lay in between. TCRdb analysed the reads with MiXCR anew, one entry per CDR3 protein. The repertoire holds 150,000 to 200,000 distinct CDR3 sequences, 17% seen once, with 18% in the top ten. The J gene is TRBJ2-7, the V gene TRBV6-2 or TRBV6-3; tentatively, D is TRBD1 or TRBD2 (5 bases each). This TCR derives from a human donor in good health (CMV status not recorded). Some clones in this sample may be carry-over from other donors' samples. Sequences were obtained from CD8+ T cells from PBMCs. CDR3 protein: CASSWDLVNYEQYF. CDR3 nucleotides: TGTGCCAGCAGTTGGGACCTGGTGAATTACGAGCAGTACTTC.